One sample yielded the 8 T cell receptor beta chains listed below, sequenced in a study of naive and memory T cell subsets. Broader study findings: Especially in CD8 cells, naive repertoires contained a few larger clonotypes, possibly CD45RA-re-expressing memory cells.

Two oligonucleotides, mixed equimolar, formed the beta constant-region primer covering TRBC1 and TRBC2. Ligated cDNA was amplified by four rounds of PCR with nested alpha and beta constant-region primers and SP2. TCRdb re-called the UMI-ligation and nested PCR reads with MiXCR, one entry per CDR3 protein. In the table there are tens of thousands of distinct CDR3 sequences, over 9% of which are singletons. These receptors are not linked to any known antigen. Sequenced input: naive CD4+ T cells from blood. These receptors all stem from a human donor in good health.

This clonotype was seen a few times. This chain uses TRBV20-1 with TRBJ2-1, with 11 bases identical to TRBD2. This CDR3 has 14 residues. Looked up from germline, CDR1 is DFQATT and CDR2 is SNEGSKA (reference sequence). Losses at the gene ends were 6 bases for V and 9 bases for J; bases not matched to a gene: 10. In DNA form, the CDR3 reads TGCAGTGCCATAACTAGCGGGAGTCCTGTTGAGCAGTTCTTC. Protein: CSAITSGSPVEQFF.

There are a few counts of this clonotype. The chain recombines TRBV9 with TRBJ2-1, with TRBD2 matching over 8 bases. The V and J ends lost 0 bases and 4 bases, in that order; junction bases with no gene match: 6. Germline V gene data show CDR1 as SGDLS and CDR2 as YYNGEE. CDR3 length: 16 residues. This CDR3 reads CASSVGAGVLYNEQFF. In nucleotides, the CDR3 is TGTGCCAGCAGCGTAGGAGCGGGGGTGTTGTACAATGAGCAGTTCTTC.

This clonotype was seen more than once but under ten times. V usage is TRBV18 and J usage is TRBJ1-1; D is undetermined. CDR1 KGHSH and CDR2 LQKENI come from the germline V gene. V was cut by 3 bases and J by 6 bases, with 8 bases left in between. The CDR3 extends over 12 amino acids. The CDR3 loop reads CASSPWASEAFF. CDR3 in DNA: TGTGCCAGCTCACCTTGGGCTTCTGAAGCTTTCTTT.

This chain joins TRBV6-5 and TRBJ2-7, with 9 bases fitting TRBD2. Germline assignment: CDR1 MNHEY and CDR2 SVGAGI. V lost 5 bases, J lost 3 bases, and 8 bases stayed unmatched. The length of the CDR3 is 15 residues. Written as DNA, the CDR3 is TGTGCCAGCAGTCCACTTAGCGGGGGCGACTACGAGCAGTACTTC. Translated, it gives CASSPLSGGDYEQYF.

This clonotype was found a few times. The rearrangement uses TRBV3-1 and TRBJ2-7, with a possible D match to TRBD2 (6 bases). The germline CDR1 and CDR2 sequences are LGHDT and YNNKEL (reference sequence). V lost 4 bases and J lost 4, with 14 bases in between. The CDR3 has 14 amino acids. The chain's CDR3 is CASSRLEGPYEQYF. In nucleotides, the CDR3 is TGTGCCAGCAGCCGCTTGGAGGGGCCATACGAGCAGTACTTC.

This sequence joins TRBV6-6 and TRBJ2-4, with 7 bases that match TRBD1. The CDR3 is 17 amino acids. The ends lost 5 bases at V and 0 bases at J; junction bases unmatched: 10. Germline CDR1 MNHNY, CDR2 SVGAGI (reference sequence). This chain's CDR3 is CASSNHRDSLAKNIQYF. CDR3 nucleotides: TGTGCCAGCAGTAACCATCGGGACAGTCTAGCCAAAAACATTCAGTACTTC.

This clonotype was counted at least ten times. The rearrangement joins TRBV6-5 to TRBJ2-1; 12 bases agree with TRBD1. The CDR3 covers 16 residues. Germline loops: CDR1 MNHEY, CDR2 SVGAGI. V lost 0 bases, J lost 5 bases, and 2 bases stayed unmatched. DNA of the CDR3: TGTGCCAGCAGTTACTCAGGGACAGGGGGCCACAATGAGCAGTTCTTC. Amino acids: CASSYSGTGGHNEQFF.

V and J are TRBV12-3 or TRBV12-4 and TRBJ2-3; the D is unclear. Trimming left V 5 bases short and J 10 bases short, with 13 bases between. CDR3 size: 12 residues. CDR3 DNA: TGTGCCAGCAGTCCCACAACTTATGCGCAGTATTTT. Protein sequence: CASSPTTYAQYF.